The rows below give T cell receptor beta chains drawn from one sample of a study of blood T cell repertoires in COVID-19. Profiling relied on immunoSEQ multiplex PCR, and the TCRdb table lists in-frame clones only, not all of them. The data contain over 300,000 clones, more than 70% of them singletons. The material sequenced was peripheral blood. The receptors stem from a woman between 45 and 65 years old with acute or convalescent COVID-19. The CDR3 runs from the conserved cysteine through the conserved F or W. The D gene is left open where the match is weak. The size entry is marked missing in some rows and otherwise reads once, few, many or a size class.

d_gene	v_gene	j_gene	abundance	CDR3aa	CDR3nt
-	TRBV29-1	TRBJ2-3	-	CSVDPGSTDTQYF	TGCAGCGTTGATCCGGGGTCCACAGATACGCAGTATTTT
TRBD2	TRBV9	TRBJ2-7	-	CASSVDPSGATYEQYF	TGTGCCAGCAGCGTAGATCCTAGCGGGGCAACCTACGAGCAGTACTTC
-	TRBV9	TRBJ2-1	few	CASSVLIDSTNEQFF	TGTGCCAGCAGCGTCCTTATTGACAGTACCAATGAGCAGTTCTTC
-	TRBV6-2/TRBV6-3	TRBJ2-5	-	CASSYSHQQETQYF	TGTGCCAGCAGTTACTCGCATCAGCAAGAGACCCAGTACTTC
-	TRBV27	TRBJ1-1	-	CASSSYRVGDTEAFF	TGTGCCAGCAGTTCCTACAGGGTCGGGGACACTGAAGCTTTCTTT
TRBD2	TRBV9	TRBJ2-2	-	CASSVGKGLAPNTGELFF	TGTGCCAGCAGCGTAGGGAAGGGACTAGCGCCCAACACCGGGGAGCTGTTTTTT
-	TRBV6-5	TRBJ1-1	-	CASKRWDTEAFF	TGTGCCAGCAAGAGGTGGGACACTGAAGCTTTCTTT
-	TRBV7-3	TRBJ2-2	once	CASATEPLNTGELFF	TGTGCCAGCGCAACAGAACCTTTGAACACCGGGGAGCTGTTTTTT
-	TRBV5-1	TRBJ1-6	-	CASSLNRDNSPLHF	TGCGCCAGCAGCTTAAACAGAGATAATTCACCCCTCCACTTT
-	TRBV11-2	TRBJ2-7	-	CASTRGLNRREQYF	TGTGCCAGCACCAGGGGTCTGAATCGTCGCGAGCAGTACTTC
TRBD2	TRBV7-3	TRBJ2-7	-	CASSPQGLAGKEGSYEQYF	TGTGCCAGCAGCCCACAGGGACTAGCGGGAAAAGAAGGCTCCTACGAGCAGTACTTC
TRBD1	TRBV6-2/TRBV6-3	TRBJ1-5	-	CASSYSLGQGGQPQHF	TGTGCCAGCAGTTACTCATTAGGACAGGGGGGTCAGCCCCAGCATTTT
TRBD1	TRBV11-2	TRBJ2-1	-	CASSRGWGTGTNEQFF	TGTGCCAGCAGCCGGGGGTGGGGGACAGGGACTAATGAGCAGTTCTTC
TRBD2	TRBV10-1	TRBJ2-4	-	CASVKAGGKNIQYF	TGCGCCAGTGTTAAAGCGGGAGGGAAAAACATTCAGTACTTC
TRBD2	TRBV18	TRBJ2-7	once	CASSPASKREVEQYF	TGTGCCAGCTCACCCGCCAGCAAGCGGGAGGTCGAGCAGTACTTC
TRBD1	TRBV27	TRBJ1-3	-	CASSSDRGGSGNTIYF	TGTGCCAGCAGTTCGGACAGGGGCGGCTCTGGAAACACCATATATTTT
-	TRBV6-5	TRBJ1-1	-	CASTRQVGGTEAFF	TGTGCCAGCACTAGACAGGTTGGTGGCACTGAAGCTTTCTTT
-	TRBV18	TRBJ1-1	-	CASSPQQTEAFF	TGTGCCAGCTCACCACAACAAACTGAAGCTTTCTTT
-	TRBV9	TRBJ2-7	-	CASSVEAGRNGYEQYF	TGTGCCAGCAGCGTAGAGGCCGGGAGAAACGGGTACGAGCAGTACTTC
TRBD1	TRBV18	TRBJ1-1	once	CASSSSGRTGTGSINTEAFF	TGTGCCAGCTCATCGTCGGGACGGACAGGGACCGGATCTATTAACACTGAAGCTTTCTTT
-	TRBV5-1	TRBJ1-5	-	CASSLWGGASNQPQHF	TGCGCCAGCAGCTTGTGGGGGGGCGCAAGCAATCAGCCCCAGCATTTT
-	TRBV7-8	TRBJ1-4	-	CASSLSRLVRERGEKLFF	TGTGCCAGCAGCTTATCCCGATTAGTGAGGGAGCGGGGGGAAAAACTGTTTTTT